The TCR beta chain under discussion was sequenced for a study of blood T cells in healthy people across ages. Findings of the study overall: The percentage of naive T cells correlated strongly with TCR beta diversity. Greater diversity and more naive CD4+ cells were seen in long-lived donors than in aged donors.

It was with a sample-barcoded 5' primer and a J-beta primer mix that a second PCR of roughly 6 to 12 cycles was run. MiXCR was run by TCRdb on the 5' RACE reads, yielding one entry per CDR3 protein. The table records 1.5 million to 2 million distinct CDR3 sequences, 28% of them present only once. This clonotype was seen at least ten times. Its target is unknown. Mismatch with germline at one junction end may stem from a read error. The CDR3 is 13 amino acids. Germline assignment: CDR1 SNHLY and CDR2 FYNNEI. Sequences were obtained from blood. The receptor's source is a woman aged 25-40 years in good health. The chain uses TRBV2 and TRBJ2-3; 7 positions agree with TRBD2. The CDR3 here is CASSEGGRDTQYF. CDR3 coding DNA: TGCGCCAGCAGTGAGGGAGGGAGAGATACGCAGTATTTT.